The 21 T cell receptor beta chains in this list originate from one sample, sequenced in a study of PD-L1 blockade in urothelial cancer. Sequencing was performed with immunoSEQ multiplex PCR; in TCRdb, only in-frame clones are kept and a portion is missing. This sample yields tens of thousands of clones, of which 84% are seen a single time; 8% to 10% belongs to the top ten. Time point defined: pretreatment peripheral blood. The specimen comprised PBMCs, sampled around atezolizumab (anti-PD-L1) treatment. The receptor set was obtained from a woman between 65 and 79 years old with urothelial cancer.

The chain recombines TRBV25-1 with TRBJ1-1; unclear D gene. Germline values: CDR1 MGHDK, CDR2 SYGVNS. The CDR3 extends over 12 amino acids. V was pared by 7 bases and J by 11 bases, with 17 bases between. The chain's CDR3 is CASTSTGWEAFF. The CDR3 nucleotides are TGTGCCAGCACCTCAACTGGATGGGAGGCTTTCTTT.

The gene calls are TRBV28 and TRBJ1-1, with 7 nucleotides matching TRBD1. The CDR3 totals 13 residues. CDR1 is MDHEN, CDR2 SYDVKM, per germline. J lost 4 bases, V lost 6 bases, and 5 bases had no gene match. This chain's CDR3 is CASRRQGGTEAFF. The CDR3 DNA follows: TGTGCCAGCAGAAGACAGGGAGGCACTGAAGCTTTCTTT.

This sequence joins TRBV5-6 and TRBJ2-2, with D possibly being TRBD2 (6 bases). V was clipped by 4 bases and J by 0 bases, with 13 bases between them. Germline CDR1 reads SGHDT; CDR2 reads YYEEEE. There are 16 residues in the CDR3. The CDR3 region is CASSPNGGPNTGELFF. The DNA for the CDR3 is TGTGCCAGCAGCCCGAACGGGGGTCCGAACACCGGGGAGCTGTTTTTT.

This clone was seen a few times. This chain connects TRBV29-1 to TRBJ2-2; D perhaps matches TRBD1 (5 bases). CDR1 is SQVTM and CDR2 is ANQGSEA in the germline V gene. Trimming removed 3 bases from V and 1 base from J, with 9 bases in between. CDR3 length: 14 amino acids. The CDR3 DNA reads as TGCAGCGTTGATGGGCAGGGGAACACCGGGGAGCTGTTTTTT. The encoded protein is CSVDGQGNTGELFF.

V is TRBV14 and J is TRBJ1-2; 7 nucleotides match TRBD1. This CDR3 comprises 15 residues. After removal of 1 base from V and 9 bases from J, the junction contained 11 bases not matched to a gene. Per the germline V gene, CDR1 is SGHDN and CDR2 is FVKESK. This CDR3 reads CASSQAGTVRDSYTF. The DNA of the CDR3 is TGTGCCAGCAGCCAAGCTGGGACAGTCCGAGATAGCTACACCTTC.

This chain uses TRBV6-5 with TRBJ2-7, with 9 bases identical to TRBD2. V lost 5 bases, J lost 3 bases, and 8 bases stayed unmatched. This CDR3 contains 15 residues. The V gene's germline CDR1 is MNHEY and CDR2 SVGAGI. The CDR3 DNA reads as TGTGCCAGCAGTCCGACTAGCGGCAAGAACTACGAGCAGTACTTC. It translates to CASSPTSGKNYEQYF.

The CDR3 protein is CASSMWGLAGGTDTQYF. DNA for the CDR3: TGTGCCAGCAGCATGTGGGGACTAGCGGGGGGCACAGATACGCAGTATTTT. The gene calls are TRBV11-2 and TRBJ2-3, with 14 bases matching TRBD2. Losses at the gene ends were 5 bases for V and 1 base for J; bases not matched to a gene: 5. CDR1 SGHAT and CDR2 FQNNGV come from the germline V gene. This CDR3 has 17 amino acids. The full variable domain, its missing parts supplied by reference TRBV11-2 and TRBJ2-3, is EAGVAQSPRYKIIEKRQSVAFWCNPISGHATLYWYQQILGQGPKLLIQFQNNGVVDDSQLPKDRFSAERLKGVDSTLKIQPAKLEDSAVYLCASSMWGLAGGTDTQYFGPGTRLTVL.

The rearrangement links TRBV18 to TRBJ2-3; D is unclear. CDR3 length: 14 amino acids. In germline, CDR1 is KGHSH, CDR2 LQKENI. The V end was cut by 0 bases, the J end by 1 base, with 5 bases between. The DNA for the CDR3 is TGTGCCAGCTCACCACCGGCTGGCACAGATACGCAGTATTTT. Translation gives CASSPPAGTDTQYF.

A single count supports this clone. The rearrangement joins TRBV5-8 to TRBJ1-6; a possible D gene is TRBD1 (5 bases). The CDR3 loop spans 16 amino acids. Germline assignment: CDR1 SGHTS and CDR2 YDEGEE. Trimming pared 4 bases from V and 7 bases from J, leaving 18 bases between. The CDR3 DNA reads as TGTGCCAGCAGCCCTCGAGTTGGGGCAGGAAATTCACCCCTCCACTTT. This encodes CASSPRVGAGNSPLHF.

V usage is TRBV7-8 and J usage is TRBJ2-2; D possibly corresponds to TRBD1 (5 bases). V lost 2 bases and J 1 base, leaving 5 bases between the germline ends. This CDR3 comprises 14 residues. Germline assignment: CDR1 SGHVS and CDR2 FQNEAQ. The CDR3 DNA reads TGTGCCAGCAGCTTACAGGGGAACACCGGGGAGCTGTTTTTT. Protein: CASSLQGNTGELFF. The variable domain in full, completed from reference TRBV7-8 and TRBJ2-2, reads GAGVSQSPRYKVAKRGQDVALRCDPISGHVSLFWYQQALGQGPEFLTYFQNEAQLDKSGLPSDRFFAERPEGSVSTLKIQRTQQEDSAVYLCASSLQGNTGELFFGEGSRLTVL.

The chain carries TRBV5-1 and TRBJ2-3, with 7 bases aligning to TRBD2. This CDR3 comprises 14 residues. Germline CDR1 is SGHRS and CDR2 is YFSETQ. V gave up 4 bases and J gave up 5 bases; unmatched junction bases: 7. CDR3 sequence reads: CASSVGLPRDTQYF. The DNA of the CDR3 is TGCGCCAGCAGCGTGGGACTACCCAGAGATACGCAGTATTTT.

A single count supports this clone. V and J are TRBV10-1 and TRBJ2-1; a possible D gene is TRBD1 (5 bases). The germline gives CDR1 WNHNN, CDR2 SYGVQD (reference sequence). V shed 4 bases and J shed 10 bases, with 23 bases lying between them. The CDR3 loop spans 16 amino acids. CDR3 DNA: TGCGCCAGCAGTGGCGCCTCGGCAGGGTACACGGTCGAGCAGTTCTTC. The encoded protein is CASSGASAGYTVEQFF.

The gene calls are TRBV30 and TRBJ2-7, with a weak D call TRBD2 (7 bases). Germline V lookup: CDR1 GTSNPN, CDR2 SVGIG (reference sequence). The V and J ends lost 4 bases and 7 bases respectively, with 17 bases between them. CDR3 size: 13 residues. The CDR3 sequence: CAWTRGQGREQYF. The DNA for the CDR3 is TGTGCCTGGACGCGGGGGCAGGGCAGGGAGCAGTACTTC. Variable domain in full (rest from reference TRBV30 and TRBJ2-7): SQTIHQWPATLVQPVGSPLSLECTVEGTSNPNLYWYRQAAGRGLQLLFYSVGIGQISSEVPQNLSASRPQDRQFILSSKKLLLSDSGFYLCAWTRGQGREQYFGPGTRLTVT.

The chain employs TRBV4-2 and TRBJ2-2, with D tentatively TRBD1 (6 bases). V gave up 0 bases and J gave up 7 bases, with 12 bases separating them. This CDR3 region has 15 residues. Germline V gives CDR1 LGHNA, CDR2 YNFKEQ. This CDR3 reads CASSQDEQGYGELFF. The CDR3 DNA follows: TGTGCCAGCAGCCAAGATGAACAGGGATACGGGGAGCTGTTTTTT.

The chain recombines TRBV6-5 with TRBJ1-3, with a tentative D call TRBD1 (6 bases). V was clipped by 0 bases and J by 0 bases, with 9 bases between them. Germline loops: CDR1 MNHEY, CDR2 SVGAGI. The CDR3 runs 16 residues. In DNA, the CDR3 is TGTGCCAGCAGTTACTCGGGGACACCCTCTGGAAACACCATATATTTT. It yields the protein CASSYSGTPSGNTIYF.

This clone has just a few counts. This rearrangement joins TRBV6-1 to TRBJ1-4, with TRBD1 as a possible D gene (5 bases). V dropped 8 bases and J dropped 5 bases, with 12 bases sitting between them. Germline V gene sequence: CDR1 MNHNS, CDR2 SASEGT. This CDR3 comprises 13 residues. The CDR3 DNA follows: TGTGCCAGCCTACGGGGGGAAAATGAAAAACTGTTTTTT. This translates into CASLRGENEKLFF.

J is TRBJ1-4 and V is TRBV9; D is possibly TRBD1 (6 bases). Looked up from germline, CDR1 is SGDLS and CDR2 is YYNGEE. This CDR3 has 14 residues. V lost 3 bases to trimming and J lost 7 bases, with 13 bases between them. CDR3 loop: CASSETGIGEKLFF. The CDR3 nucleotides read TGTGCCAGCAGCGAAACAGGGATAGGTGAAAAACTGTTTTTT.

The CDR3 spells CASKQQEMDYEQYF. The DNA for the CDR3 is TGTGCCAGCAAGCAACAGGAAATGGACTACGAGCAGTACTTC. The chain combines TRBV25-1 with TRBJ2-7, with a weak D call TRBD1 (5 bases). Trimming stripped 7 bases from V and 3 bases from J, with 16 bases between. The CDR3 contains 14 residues. The V gene's germline CDR1 is MGHDK and CDR2 SYGVNS.

V gene TRBV28 combines with J gene TRBJ2-7; D is undetermined. In germline, CDR1 is MDHEN, CDR2 SYDVKM. The V end was cut by 3 bases, the J end by 0 bases, with 12 bases between. This CDR3 is 15 amino acids long. As DNA, the CDR3 is TGTGCCAGCAGTTTTTCTCTGGCCGTCTCCTACGAGCAGTACTTC. It translates to CASSFSLAVSYEQYF.

The genes are TRBV5-1 and TRBJ2-7, with 8 bases matching TRBD1. CDR3 length: 19 amino acids. With V trimmed by 0 bases and J by 1 base, 15 bases remained unmatched. The germline V gene has CDR1 SGHRS and CDR2 YFSETQ. This CDR3 is CASSLARTGNVGESYEQYF. The DNA for the CDR3 is TGCGCCAGCAGCTTGGCGCGGACAGGGAACGTGGGCGAGTCCTACGAGCAGTACTTC.

The rearrangement joins TRBV6-1 to TRBJ2-2, with 8 bases identical to TRBD1. The CDR3 covers 15 residues. Germline CDR1 and CDR2: MNHNS and SASEGT. Trimming removed 4 bases from V and 7 bases from J; junction bases left unmatched: 8. CDR3 DNA sequence: TGTGCCAGCAGTGGGACAGGGCGCCTAAACGGGGAGCTGTTTTTT. Translating gives CASSGTGRLNGELFF.